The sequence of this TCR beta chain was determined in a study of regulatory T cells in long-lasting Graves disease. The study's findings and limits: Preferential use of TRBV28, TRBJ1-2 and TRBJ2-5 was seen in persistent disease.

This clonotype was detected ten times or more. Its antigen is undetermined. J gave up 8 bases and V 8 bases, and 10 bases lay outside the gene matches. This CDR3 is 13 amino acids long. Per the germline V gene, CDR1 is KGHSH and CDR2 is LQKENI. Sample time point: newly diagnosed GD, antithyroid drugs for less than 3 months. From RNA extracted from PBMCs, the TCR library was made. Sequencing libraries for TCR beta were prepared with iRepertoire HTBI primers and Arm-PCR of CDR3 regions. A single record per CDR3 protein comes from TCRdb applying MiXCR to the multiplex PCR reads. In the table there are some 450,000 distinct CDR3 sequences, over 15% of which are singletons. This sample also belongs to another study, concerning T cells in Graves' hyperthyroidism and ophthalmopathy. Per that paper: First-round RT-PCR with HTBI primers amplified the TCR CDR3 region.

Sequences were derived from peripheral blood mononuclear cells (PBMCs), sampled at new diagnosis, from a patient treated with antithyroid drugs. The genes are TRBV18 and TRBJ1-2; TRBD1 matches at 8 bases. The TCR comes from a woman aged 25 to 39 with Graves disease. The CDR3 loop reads CASSLDRVGGYTF. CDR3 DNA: TGTGCCAGCAGCTTGGACAGGGTTGGCGGCTACACCTTC. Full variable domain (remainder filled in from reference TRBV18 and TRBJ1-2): NAGVMQNPRHLVRRRGQEARLRCSPMKGHSHVYWYRQLPEEGLKFMVYLQKENIIDESGMPKERFSAEFPKEGPSILRIQQVVRGDSAAYFCASSLDRVGGYTFGSGTRLTVV.